The TCR beta chain under discussion was sequenced for a study of T cells in Graves' hyperthyroidism and ophthalmopathy. In the study overall: Once the initial diagnosis was made, peripheral blood was obtained before any treatment.

Researchers amplified the TCR beta CDR3 regions from RNA transcripts. A set of HTBI primers served as the primers for a first-round RT-PCR of the TCR CDR3. One entry per CDR3 protein results from TCRdb running MiXCR on the multiplex PCR reads. Seen here are about 480,000 distinct CDR3 sequences, approximately 15% observed once, and the top ten hold 15% to 20%. Details on this clonotype: Its antigen is currently unknown.

Findings of the study overall: Most clonotypes expanded in thyroid above 0.001 were likewise present in blood.

The germline V gene encodes CDR1 SNHLY and CDR2 FYNNEI. CDR3 length equals 15 residues. V lost 6 bases and J 2 bases, leaving 16 bases between the germline ends. Stable Graves' hyperthyroidism meant no ophthalmopathy progression within 18 months. Exclusion followed for patients with uncontrolled infection, other autoimmune disease, pregnancy or lactation. The J gene is TRBJ1-2, the V gene TRBV2; tentative D call: TRBD1 (5 bases). Sequenced sample: blood. This receptor was taken from a woman aged 18-30 years with Graves' hyperthyroidism. The CDR3 DNA follows: TGTGCCAGCAGCTCGCCCTACGACAGAAACTATGGCTACACCTTC. It specifies CASSSPYDRNYGYTF.